These 30 T cell receptor beta chains share one sample of origin, sequenced in a study of cytomegalovirus exposure and HLA in healthy donors. The PCR made use of 60 Vbeta and 13 Jbeta primers. Sequenced by immunoSEQ multiplex PCR; TCRdb stores in-frame clones only, minus some. This table holds some 200,000 clones. The sequenced sample was PBMCs. Every receptor here comes from a boy younger than 18 in good health and CMV-seronegative.

The chain carries TRBV25-1 and TRBJ1-3; TRBD1 aligns across 7 bases. The ends lost 4 bases at V and 6 bases at J; junction bases unmatched: 3. CDR3 length equals 13 residues. Germline CDR1 reads MGHDK; CDR2 reads SYGVNS. The CDR3 region has the DNA TGTGCCAGCAGTGGAACAGGGGTAAACACCATATATTTT. Its translation is CASSGTGVNTIYF. Variable domain in full (rest from reference TRBV25-1 and TRBJ1-3): EADIYQTPRYLVIGTGKKITLECSQTMGHDKMYWYQQDPGMELHLIHYSYGVNSTEKGDLSSESTVSRIRTEHFPLTLESARPSHTSQYLCASSGTGVNTIYFGEGSWLTVV.

V usage is TRBV6-5 and J usage is TRBJ2-1; the D gene is possibly TRBD2 (7 bases). Germline CDR1 reads MNHEY; CDR2 reads SVGAGI. The CDR3 has 13 amino acids. V lost 4 bases, J lost 8 bases, and 12 bases lay in between. CDR3 sequence (DNA): TGTGCCAGCAGTTCTCGGGGGGCCTATGAGCAGTTCTTC. This encodes CASSSRGAYEQFF.

The V call is TRBV7-8, the J call TRBJ2-7; D is perhaps TRBD2 (6 bases). Germline V gene lookup returns CDR1 SGHVS and CDR2 FQNEAQ. The ends were cut back, 5 bases at V and 4 bases at J, with 18 bases in the middle. The length of the CDR3 is 15 residues. The CDR3 DNA reads as TGTGCCAGCAGCCCGGGGACCGGGAGCCTTTACGAGCAGTACTTC. Translation: CASSPGTGSLYEQYF.

The genes are TRBV5-1 and TRBJ2-7, with TRBD1 matching 9 bases. The CDR3 consists of 16 residues. CDR1 is SGHRS and CDR2 is YFSETQ in the germline V gene. With 4 bases clipped from V and 4 bases from J, the junction kept 12 bases outside the gene matches. The CDR3 protein is CASSPGTGFLVYEQYF. In DNA form, the CDR3 reads TGCGCCAGCAGCCCCGGGACAGGGTTTTTGGTATACGAGCAGTACTTC.

The chain carries TRBV23-1 and TRBJ2-2; D gene unclear. TRBV23-1 counts as an open reading frame of uncertain function. CDR3 length equals 14 residues. Deletions cut 8 bases from V and 2 bases from J, with 12 bases between. CDR3 nucleotide sequence: TGCGCCAGCCACAGCACAGACAACACCGGGGAGCTGTTTTTT. This encodes CASHSTDNTGELFF.

J is TRBJ2-7 and V is TRBV6-6; 8 nucleotides agree with TRBD1. Germline V gives CDR1 MNHNY, CDR2 SVGAGI (reference sequence). The CDR3 sequence is 15 residues long. After removal of 8 bases from V and 3 bases from J, the junction contained 12 bases not matched to a gene. CDR3 DNA: TGTGCCAGCGGTGGAAAACAGGGGGGCGTCTACGAGCAGTACTTC. Translation gives CASGGKQGGVYEQYF.

The chain couples TRBV4-3 to TRBJ1-1, with D possibly being TRBD1 (6 bases). The CDR3 length is 15 residues. Trimming cost V 2 bases and J 0 bases, with 10 bases left between them. Germline V gives CDR1 LGHNA, CDR2 YSLEER. CDR3 in amino acids: CASSQRWTVNTEAFF. CDR3 bases: TGCGCCAGCAGCCAACGATGGACAGTGAACACTGAAGCTTTCTTT.

This rearrangement joins TRBV4-1 to TRBJ2-3, with D perhaps matching TRBD2 (5 bases). Germline loops: CDR1 MGHRA, CDR2 YSYEKL. This CDR3 comprises 13 residues. V was cut by 2 bases and J by 8 bases, with 11 bases left in between. The CDR3 sequence: CASSQPLVATQYF. The DNA of the CDR3 is TGCGCCAGCAGCCAACCACTAGTTGCTACGCAGTATTTT.

This chain links TRBV11-2 with TRBJ2-3; D ambiguous. Trimming stripped 7 bases from V and 3 bases from J, with 11 bases between. The CDR3 totals 13 residues. Germline CDR1 SGHAT, CDR2 FQNNGV. CDR3 residues: CASILRETDTQYF. The CDR3 DNA sequence: TGTGCCAGCATTCTAAGAGAAACAGATACGCAGTATTTT.

The J gene is TRBJ2-2, the V gene TRBV2; 8 nucleotides align to TRBD1. The CDR3 consists of 15 residues. The germline V gene has CDR1 SNHLY and CDR2 FYNNEI. V lost 6 bases, J lost 5 bases, and 8 bases stayed unmatched. The CDR3 bases are TGTGCCAGCAGCCCCAGCAGGGGGCAAACCGGGGAGCTGTTTTTT. This translates into CASSPSRGQTGELFF.

The genes are TRBV11-2 and TRBJ2-3, with 7 nucleotides matching TRBD1. Germline lookup yields CDR1 SGHAT and CDR2 FQNNGV. This CDR3 region has 13 residues. The V gene end was trimmed by 5 bases and the J gene end by 1 base; junction bases not matched to a gene: 0. The CDR3 is CASSQGGTDTQYF. CDR3 bases: TGTGCCAGCAGCCAGGGGGGCACAGATACGCAGTATTTT.

The CDR3 loop is CASSPGGAYNEQFF. In DNA form, the CDR3 reads TGTGCCAGCAGTCCGGGGGGGGCCTACAATGAGCAGTTCTTC. The chain recombines TRBV6-6 with TRBJ2-1; the match to TRBD2 covers 8 bases. This CDR3 is built from 14 residues. Germline V gene data show CDR1 as MNHNY and CDR2 as SVGAGI (reference sequence). The trim removed 5 bases at V and 2 bases at J, leaving 2 bases unmatched.

J is TRBJ1-3 and V is TRBV11-2; D gene uncertain. CDR3 size: 17 residues. V was shortened by 5 bases and J by 0 bases, with 17 bases between the two germline ends. The germline gives CDR1 SGHAT, CDR2 FQNNGV. DNA of the CDR3: TGTGCCAGCAGCCCCCCTTGGGCTGACACCTCTGGAAACACCATATATTTT. It yields the protein CASSPPWADTSGNTIYF.

CDR3 nucleotide sequence: TGCGCCAGCAGATGGGGCGGGGTGGATAACTATGGCTACACCTTC. It encodes CASRWGGVDNYGYTF. This chain uses TRBV5-1 with TRBJ1-2; TRBD1 is a possible D gene (5 bases). V lost 5 bases and J 1 base, leaving 15 bases between the germline ends. The CDR3 covers 15 residues. Germline CDR1 and CDR2: SGHRS and YFSETQ. The full variable domain, rest sourced from reference TRBV5-1 and TRBJ1-2, is KAGVTQTPRYLIKTRGQQVTLSCSPISGHRSVSWYQQTPGQGLQFLFEYFSETQRNKGNFPGRFSGRQFSNSRSEMNVSTLELGDSALYLCASRWGGVDNYGYTFGSGTRLTVV.

The chain combines TRBV5-1 with TRBJ1-1; 7 bases are shared with TRBD1. CDR3 length: 13 residues. V lost 4 bases to trimming and J lost 4 bases; unmatched junction nucleotides: 4. CDR1 is SGHRS and CDR2 is YFSETQ in the germline V gene. CDR3 sequence reads: CASSQDRATEAFF. The CDR3 DNA follows: TGCGCCAGCAGCCAAGACAGGGCCACTGAAGCTTTCTTT.

This sequence joins TRBV5-1 and TRBJ1-2, with TRBD1 matching over 7 bases. The CDR3 sequence is 14 residues long. The germline V gene has CDR1 SGHRS and CDR2 YFSETQ. V was pared by 4 bases and J by 5 bases, with 8 bases of the junction left unmatched. CDR3 sequence reads: CASSQTGTAYGYTF. In nucleotides, the CDR3 is TGCGCCAGCAGCCAAACCGGGACAGCTTATGGCTACACCTTC.

The rearrangement links TRBV29-1 to TRBJ2-5; 15 bases match TRBD2. The germline V gene has CDR1 SQVTM and CDR2 ANQGSEA. This CDR3 is built from 16 residues. V shed 6 bases and J 11 bases; nucleotides not matched to a gene: 16. This chain's CDR3 is CSVSYTGLAGGGEQYF. CDR3 sequence (DNA): TGCAGCGTCTCATATACGGGACTAGCGGGGGGTGGGGAGCAGTACTTC.

The chain has TRBV19 and TRBJ1-1; TRBD1 matches 7 bases. The CDR3 covers 14 residues. Germline trimming cut 8 bases from V and 11 bases from J; bases unmatched to any gene: 17. Germline V gives CDR1 LNHDA, CDR2 SQIVND (reference sequence). In DNA, the CDR3 is TGTGCCAGTGGAGGCGGCTCCGACAGGGTATCGGCTTTCTTT. As protein: CASGGGSDRVSAFF.

The chain couples TRBV14 to TRBJ1-2, with a tentative D call TRBD1 (6 bases). V gave up 4 bases and J gave up 8 bases, with 11 bases separating them. The germline gives CDR1 SGHDN, CDR2 FVKESK. The CDR3 is 12 residues long. The DNA of the CDR3 is TGTGCCAGCAGCCCCACAGGGAGCGGCTACACCTTC. It specifies CASSPTGSGYTF.

This chain uses TRBV30 with TRBJ1-2; D might be TRBD1 (5 bases). The germline gives CDR1 GTSNPN, CDR2 SVGIG (reference sequence). CDR3 length equals 15 residues. Trimming cost V 2 bases and J 4 bases, with 17 bases left between them. CDR3 bases: TGTGCCTGGAGTCCGGGGGTGACATTGGCCTATGGCTACACCTTC. This gives the protein CAWSPGVTLAYGYTF.

The genes are TRBV6-5 and TRBJ2-1, with 10 bases lining up with TRBD1. With V trimmed by 2 bases and J by 4 bases, 2 bases remained unmatched. The CDR3 has 15 residues. Germline CDR1 MNHEY, CDR2 SVGAGI. The CDR3 nucleotides are TGTGCCAGCAGTTACGACAGGGGGCTTTACAATGAGCAGTTCTTC. It yields the protein CASSYDRGLYNEQFF.

The chain joins TRBV6-5 to TRBJ2-3; 9 bases match TRBD2. The CDR3 length is 15 residues. The junction had 11 bases not matched to a gene; V was cut back by 3 bases and J by 10 bases. In germline, CDR1 is MNHEY, CDR2 SVGAGI. Here the CDR3 DNA reads TGTGCCAGCAGTTATAGCGGGGGAGGTCCGGGGGCGCAGTATTTT. The encoded protein is CASSYSGGGPGAQYF.

The genes are TRBV27 and TRBJ2-3, with 16 bases fitting TRBD2. V lost 8 bases to trimming and J lost 8 bases; unmatched junction nucleotides: 13. Germline loops: CDR1 MNHEY, CDR2 SMNVEV (reference sequence). This CDR3 has 17 amino acids. In nucleotides, the CDR3 is TGTGCCAGCTCCATAGTGGGACTAGCGGGGGGGCGGAGTACGCAGTATTTT. Its translation is CASSIVGLAGGRSTQYF.

V is TRBV30 and J is TRBJ1-5; D gene unclear. This CDR3 is built from 15 residues. CDR1 and CDR2 from the germline V gene are GTSNPN and SVGIG (reference sequence). Trimming removed 3 bases at V and 0 bases at J, with 12 bases between. CDR3 sequence (DNA): TGTGCCTGGAGCGACCTAGGTAATAGCAATCAGCCCCAGCATTTT. Protein product: CAWSDLGNSNQPQHF.

The chain recombines TRBV7-2 with TRBJ2-3; tentatively, D is TRBD2 (6 bases). Trimming removed 5 bases at V and 1 base at J, with 13 bases between. The CDR3 has 15 residues. Germline-derived CDR1 and CDR2 are SGHTA and FQGNSA. In DNA form, the CDR3 reads TGTGCCAGCAGCCAGACGGGGGTGGGCACAGATACGCAGTATTTT. Amino acid sequence: CASSQTGVGTDTQYF.

The rearrangement joins TRBV11-2 to TRBJ1-1, with D unclear. The CDR3 contains 15 residues. Deletions cut 5 bases from V and 1 base from J, with 14 bases between. Germline V gives CDR1 SGHAT, CDR2 FQNNGV. This CDR3 reads CASSLRAAANTEAFF. CDR3 coding DNA: TGTGCCAGCAGCCTCCGGGCAGCGGCGAACACTGAAGCTTTCTTT.

The gene calls are TRBV6-6 and TRBJ1-3; D not certain. The CDR3 spans 14 residues. Trimming removed 2 bases at V and 2 bases at J, with 7 bases between. Germline CDR1 and CDR2: MNHNY and SVGAGI (reference sequence). CDR3 sequence reads: CASSYEATGNTIYF. The CDR3, as DNA: TGTGCCAGCAGTTACGAAGCTACTGGAAACACCATATATTTT.

The chain employs TRBV6-6 and TRBJ1-2; maybe TRBD1 (5 bases). V shed 1 base and J shed 3 bases, with 12 bases lying between them. The CDR3 loop spans 15 amino acids. CDR1 MNHNY and CDR2 SVGAGI come from the germline V gene (reference sequence). CDR3 DNA sequence: TGTGCCAGCAGTTACTACCTGGCGGGGGACTATGGCTACACCTTC. It specifies CASSYYLAGDYGYTF.

This chain links TRBV11-2 with TRBJ2-1, with D tentatively TRBD1 (5 bases). Trimming stripped 4 bases from V and 8 bases from J, with 18 bases between. Germline CDR1 reads SGHAT; CDR2 reads FQNNGV. The CDR3 is 15 amino acids. CDR3 in DNA: TGTGCCAGCAGCTCCCCCCGCGTGGGGCAAGATGAGCAGTTCTTC. It codes for CASSSPRVGQDEQFF. Drawing the rest from reference TRBV11-2 and TRBJ2-1, the complete variable domain is EAGVAQSPRYKIIEKRQSVAFWCNPISGHATLYWYQQILGQGPKLLIQFQNNGVVDDSQLPKDRFSAERLKGVDSTLKIQPAKLEDSAVYLCASSSPRVGQDEQFFGPGTRLTVL.

This chain uses TRBV27 with TRBJ2-3; D is ambiguous. Germline V CDR1 and CDR2: MNHEY, SMNVEV (reference sequence). The ends were cut back, 4 bases at V and 1 base at J, with 9 bases in the middle. CDR3 length equals 14 residues. The CDR3 spells CASSSRMGTDTQYF. Written as DNA, the CDR3 is TGTGCCAGCAGTTCGAGGATGGGCACAGATACGCAGTATTTT.